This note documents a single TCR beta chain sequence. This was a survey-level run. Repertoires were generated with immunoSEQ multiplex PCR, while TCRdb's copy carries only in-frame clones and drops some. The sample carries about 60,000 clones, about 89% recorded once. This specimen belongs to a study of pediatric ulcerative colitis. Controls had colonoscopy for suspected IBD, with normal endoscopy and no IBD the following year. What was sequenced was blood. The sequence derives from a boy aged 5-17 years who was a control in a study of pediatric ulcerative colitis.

CDR3 sequence: CSVPPLVAQTGPGNTIYF. DNA for the CDR3: TGCAGCGTTCCGCCTTTAGTAGCACAAACAGGTCCCGGAAACACCATATATTTT. The chain links TRBV29-1 to TRBJ1-3, with D tentatively TRBD1 (5 bases). CDR3 length equals 18 residues. Per the germline V gene, CDR1 is SQVTM and CDR2 is ANQGSEA. Deletions cut 5 bases from V and 4 bases from J, with 27 bases between.